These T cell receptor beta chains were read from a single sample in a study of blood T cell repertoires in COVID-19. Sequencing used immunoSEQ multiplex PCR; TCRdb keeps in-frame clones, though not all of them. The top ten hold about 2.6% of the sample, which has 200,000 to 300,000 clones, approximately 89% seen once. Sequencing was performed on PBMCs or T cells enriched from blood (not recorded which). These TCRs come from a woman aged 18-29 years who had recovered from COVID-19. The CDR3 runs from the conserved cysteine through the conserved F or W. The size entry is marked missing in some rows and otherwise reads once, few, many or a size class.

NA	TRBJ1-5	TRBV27	CASGFDNGVLQPQHF
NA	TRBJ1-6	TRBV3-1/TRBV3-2	CASSRSRGAATYNSPLHF
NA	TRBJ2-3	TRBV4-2	CASSQDSGDLTDTQYF
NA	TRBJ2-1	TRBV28	CASISDPDYNEQFF
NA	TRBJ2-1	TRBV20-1	CSATSDNEQFF
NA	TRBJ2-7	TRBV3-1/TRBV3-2	CASSQDRALHEQYF
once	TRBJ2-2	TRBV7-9	CASKGQGGDTGELFF
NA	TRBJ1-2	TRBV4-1	CASSQGGQGFVYGYTF
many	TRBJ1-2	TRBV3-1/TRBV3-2	CASSQEARNYGYTF
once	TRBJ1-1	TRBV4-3	CASSQDRLLHTEAFF
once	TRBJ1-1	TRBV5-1	CASSLSAQGNTEAFF
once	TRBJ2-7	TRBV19	CASSKSSGTGGAYEQYF
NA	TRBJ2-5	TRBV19	CARKGQGGETQYF
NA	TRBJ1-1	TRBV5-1	CASSSTMNTEAFF
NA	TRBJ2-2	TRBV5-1	CASSGGTSGTFTGELFF
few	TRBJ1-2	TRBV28	CASSFRGVGYGYTF
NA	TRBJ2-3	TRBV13	CASSLGGVKTDTQYF
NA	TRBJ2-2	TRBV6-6	CASRGRTANTGELFF
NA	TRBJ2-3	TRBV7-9	CASSTGGAADTQYF
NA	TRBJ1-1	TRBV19	CASRSIREGRDTEAFF
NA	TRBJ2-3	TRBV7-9	CASSSQRAGGESDTQYF
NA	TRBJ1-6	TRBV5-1	CASSETGFFRDSPLHF
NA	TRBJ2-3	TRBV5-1	CASSLARQLSTDTQYF
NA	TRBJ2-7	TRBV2	CASVGPQTGDYEQYF
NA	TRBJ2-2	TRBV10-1	CASRQGMDTGELFF
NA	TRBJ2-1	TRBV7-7	CASSLDGGSGSNEQFF
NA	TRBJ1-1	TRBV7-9	CASSPSTGWEAFF
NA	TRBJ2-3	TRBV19	CASSVSGKSTDTQYF
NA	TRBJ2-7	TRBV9	CASSVTEGTYEQYF